These 8 T cell receptor beta chains were sequenced from one sample in a study of a mutant IDH1 vaccine in newly diagnosed glioma. Sample time point: week 35, safety follow-up. Each vaccine dose was 300 ug of mutant IDH1 20-mer peptide, with topical imiquimod. Assay used: immunoSEQ multiplex PCR; TCRdb lists only in-frame clones, some missing. The table shows 30,000 to 40,000 clones, with around four fifths occurring only once. These receptors have no known antigen. Specimen: PBMCs, collected from a glioma patient whose treatment included an IDH1 peptide vaccine. Every receptor here comes from a man aged 40-50 years with glioma. Some clones in this sample may be carry-over from other donors' samples.

The chain joins TRBV9 to TRBJ2-4; the D gene is possibly TRBD1 (5 bases). Germline-derived CDR1 and CDR2 are SGDLS and YYNGEE. Deletions cut 0 bases from V and 5 bases from J, with 6 bases between. The CDR3 runs 13 residues. The CDR3 here is CASSVGQQNIQYF. The CDR3 bases are TGTGCCAGCAGCGTAGGACAGCAAAACATTCAGTACTTC.

This clone was counted between two and nine times. The chain carries TRBV5-5 and TRBJ1-1; D unclear. Germline V CDR1 and CDR2: SGHKS, YYEKEE (reference sequence). CDR3 length equals 13 residues. Trimming left V 4 bases short and J 4 bases short, with 11 bases between. As DNA, the CDR3 is TGTGCCAGCAGCCGAGGGTATGCCACTGAAGCTTTCTTT. Its translation is CASSRGYATEAFF. Full variable domain (remainder filled in from reference TRBV5-5 and TRBJ1-1): DAGVTQSPTHLIKTRGQQVTLRCSPISGHKSVSWYQQVLGQGPQFIFQYYEKEERGRGNFPDRFSARQFPNYSSELNVNALLLGDSALYLCASSRGYATEAFFGQGTRLTVV.

This sequence joins TRBV29-1 and TRBJ1-1, with 7 bases that match TRBD1. V trimming: 5 bases; J trimming: 1 base; junction bases outside the gene matches: 4. Germline-derived CDR1 and CDR2 are SQVTM and ANQGSEA. The CDR3 has 13 amino acids. The CDR3 loop is CSVTQGWNTEAFF. The CDR3 region has the DNA TGCAGCGTTACACAGGGGTGGAACACTGAAGCTTTCTTT.

This clone is a singleton in its sample. The chain combines TRBV18 with TRBJ1-3; D unresolved. Trimming left V 2 bases short and J 1 base short, with 3 bases between. CDR3 length: 13 residues. Germline assignment: CDR1 KGHSH and CDR2 LQKENI. CDR3 sequence reads: CASSPGSGNTIYF. CDR3 in DNA: TGTGCCAGCTCACCAGGGTCTGGAAACACCATATATTTT.

The chain uses TRBV30 and TRBJ2-2, with D tentatively TRBD1 (5 bases). V was shortened by 3 bases and J by 10 bases, with 12 bases between the two germline ends. The CDR3 is 12 residues long. Germline CDR1 is GTSNPN and CDR2 is SVGIG (reference sequence). CDR3 sequence: CAWSAGFEELFF. The CDR3 nucleotides are TGTGCCTGGAGCGCAGGGTTTGAGGAGCTGTTTTTT.

This clone was counted between two and nine times. The chain carries TRBV6-1 and TRBJ1-1; tentative D call: TRBD1 (6 bases). Trimming pared 6 bases from V and 1 base from J, leaving 21 bases between. CDR1 is MNHNS, CDR2 SASEGT, per germline. This CDR3 is built from 17 residues. The CDR3 region is CASRETGHPGGNTEAFF. The CDR3 coding sequence is TGTGCCAGCAGAGAAACGGGACACCCGGGAGGGAACACTGAAGCTTTCTTT.

This chain links TRBV20-1 with TRBJ1-2; 7 nucleotides match TRBD1. CDR3 length equals 11 residues. J was trimmed by 8 bases and V by 3 bases; bases with no gene match: 3. Germline V gene lookup returns CDR1 DFQATT and CDR2 SNEGSKA (reference sequence). CDR3 sequence: CSASYRGGYTF. DNA for the CDR3: TGCAGTGCTAGCTACAGGGGCGGCTACACCTTC.

V usage is TRBV30 and J usage is TRBJ2-7; perhaps TRBD2 as D (7 bases). Per the germline V gene, CDR1 is GTSNPN and CDR2 is SVGIG (reference sequence). Between the trimmed V and J ends, which lost 4 bases and 2 bases, there was a span of 21 bases. The CDR3 runs 16 residues. The CDR3 DNA sequence: TGTGCCTGGAAGTGGGGCGGGGGCTTTCTTGCCTACGAGCAGTACTTC. Protein product: CAWKWGGGFLAYEQYF.